A selection of T cell receptor beta chains follows, all from one sample in a study of blood T cell repertoires in COVID-19. Clones were read by immunoSEQ multiplex PCR, and TCRdb kept only the in-frame ones, dropping some. The sample contains fewer than 250,000 clones, 92% of which appear only once. Input material: peripheral blood. The receptor source for this set is a man aged 25-45 years with COVID-19, enrolled during active disease. Each CDR3 is given with its conserved first and last residue. D genes are given only for firm matches. Clone size is stated in some rows and not others, as once, few, many or a class when expanded.

abundance: NA
d_gene: TRBD2
j_gene: TRBJ2-7
v_gene: TRBV9
CDR3nt: TGTGCCAGCAGCCCCCTGGGGGGGTTGAATACCTACGAGCAGTACTTC
CDR3aa: CASSPLGGLNTYEQYF

abundance: NA
d_gene: NA
j_gene: TRBJ2-5
v_gene: TRBV4-1
CDR3nt: TGCGCCAGCAGCCAACGTACAACAGGTTTCCAAGAGACCCAGTACTTC
CDR3aa: CASSQRTTGFQETQYF

abundance: NA
d_gene: NA
j_gene: TRBJ2-1
v_gene: TRBV11-2
CDR3nt: TGTGCCAGCAGCTCTGTGACTGACAATGAGCAGTTCTTC
CDR3aa: CASSSVTDNEQFF

abundance: NA
d_gene: NA
j_gene: TRBJ2-7
v_gene: TRBV11-2
CDR3nt: TGTGCCAGCAGCTCCTTACGGGCTAGCCACGAGCAGTACTTC
CDR3aa: CASSSLRASHEQYF

abundance: NA
d_gene: TRBD1
j_gene: TRBJ2-1
v_gene: TRBV5-4
CDR3nt: TGTGCCAGCACCTGGACAGGGGCATACAATGAGCAGTTCTTC
CDR3aa: CASTWTGAYNEQFF

abundance: NA
d_gene: TRBD1
j_gene: TRBJ1-2
v_gene: TRBV6-5
CDR3nt: TGTGCCAGCAGCCGGAGGGACAGGGGTCCCCTAGGCTACACCTTC
CDR3aa: CASSRRDRGPLGYTF

abundance: NA
d_gene: NA
j_gene: TRBJ1-5
v_gene: TRBV28
CDR3nt: TGTGCCAGCAGGGAGACAGTTAATCAGCCCCAGCATTTT
CDR3aa: CASRETVNQPQHF

abundance: NA
d_gene: TRBD2
j_gene: TRBJ2-3
v_gene: TRBV27
CDR3nt: TGTGCCAGCAGTTTATTGATGAGCGGGGGGTCCACAGATACGCAGTATTTT
CDR3aa: CASSLLMSGGSTDTQYF

abundance: NA
d_gene: TRBD1
j_gene: TRBJ1-2
v_gene: TRBV2
CDR3nt: TGTGCCAGCAGGGCCGGGACAGCTAACTATGGCTACACCTTC
CDR3aa: CASRAGTANYGYTF

abundance: NA
d_gene: NA
j_gene: TRBJ1-3
v_gene: TRBV25-1
CDR3nt: TGTGCCAGCAGTGCCTCAGGCTACTCTGGAAACACCATATATTTT
CDR3aa: CASSASGYSGNTIYF

abundance: NA
d_gene: NA
j_gene: TRBJ2-2
v_gene: TRBV19
CDR3nt: TGTGCCAGTAGTATCGGGAACACCGGGGAGCTGTTTTTT
CDR3aa: CASSIGNTGELFF

abundance: NA
d_gene: NA
j_gene: TRBJ2-3
v_gene: TRBV28
CDR3nt: TGTGCCAGCAGTTTACGGGAGTGGAGCCGTGTCCCAGATACGCAGTATTTT
CDR3aa: CASSLREWSRVPDTQYF

abundance: NA
d_gene: NA
j_gene: TRBJ1-1
v_gene: TRBV6-5
CDR3nt: TGTGCCAGCAGAACAGGGTTCGACACTGAAGCTTTCTTT
CDR3aa: CASRTGFDTEAFF

abundance: NA
d_gene: TRBD2
j_gene: TRBJ2-7
v_gene: TRBV4-2
CDR3nt: TGTGCCAGCAGCCAAGAGTGGAGCGGGGGGCCAACCTACGAGCAGTACTTC
CDR3aa: CASSQEWSGGPTYEQYF

abundance: NA
d_gene: TRBD1
j_gene: TRBJ2-2
v_gene: TRBV2
CDR3nt: TGTGCCAGCAGTGAGGGGACAGGGTCTATCGGGGAGCTGTTTTTT
CDR3aa: CASSEGTGSIGELFF

abundance: once
d_gene: TRBD2
j_gene: TRBJ2-1
v_gene: TRBV6-4
CDR3nt: TGTGCCAGCAGTGCTACGACTAGCGGGGGGGGCTACAATGAGCAGTTCTTC
CDR3aa: CASSATTSGGGYNEQFF

abundance: NA
d_gene: TRBD2
j_gene: TRBJ2-5
v_gene: TRBV7-7
CDR3nt: TGTGCCAGCAGCTTAGCGGCGGGAGGGCAAGAGACCCAGTACTTC
CDR3aa: CASSLAAGGQETQYF

abundance: once
d_gene: TRBD1
j_gene: TRBJ2-1
v_gene: TRBV2
CDR3nt: TGTGCCAGCAGATCAGGGGGCTCCTACAATGAGCAGTTCTTC
CDR3aa: CASRSGGSYNEQFF

abundance: NA
d_gene: NA
j_gene: TRBJ2-2
v_gene: TRBV12-3/TRBV12-4
CDR3nt: TGTGCCAGCAGTTTCGAGAACGGGGAGCTGTTTTTT
CDR3aa: CASSFENGELFF

abundance: NA
d_gene: NA
j_gene: TRBJ1-3
v_gene: TRBV30
CDR3nt: TGTGCCGTCGGTTTGGGGGCTTCTGGAAACACCATATATTTT
CDR3aa: CAVGLGASGNTIYF

abundance: NA
d_gene: NA
j_gene: TRBJ2-3
v_gene: TRBV19
CDR3nt: TGTGCCAGTAGCATATACCAGGAAACGCAGTATTTT
CDR3aa: CASSIYQETQYF

abundance: NA
d_gene: TRBD1
j_gene: TRBJ2-4
v_gene: TRBV15
CDR3nt: TGTGCCACCAGCAGAGATAGGACAGGGAACGACATTCAGTACTTC
CDR3aa: CATSRDRTGNDIQYF

abundance: NA
d_gene: NA
j_gene: TRBJ1-3
v_gene: TRBV7-2
CDR3nt: TGTGCCAGCAGCTTACCTCCAACAGGAGCCTCTGGAAACACCATATATTTT
CDR3aa: CASSLPPTGASGNTIYF

abundance: NA
d_gene: TRBD1
j_gene: TRBJ2-7
v_gene: TRBV9
CDR3nt: TGTGCCAGCAGCGTGGCAACAGGGGGCGACGAGCAGTACTTC
CDR3aa: CASSVATGGDEQYF

abundance: NA
d_gene: TRBD1
j_gene: TRBJ2-7
v_gene: TRBV7-7
CDR3nt: TGTGCCAGCAGCCCGGGACAGGGAGGTTACTACGAGCAGTACTTC
CDR3aa: CASSPGQGGYYEQYF

abundance: NA
d_gene: NA
j_gene: TRBJ1-1
v_gene: TRBV5-4
CDR3nt: TGTGCCAGCAGCTTGGACAGGGAACGGAACACTGAAGCTTTCTTT
CDR3aa: CASSLDRERNTEAFF

abundance: NA
d_gene: NA
j_gene: TRBJ1-6
v_gene: TRBV27
CDR3nt: TGTGCCAGCAGGCTACAGAGCTCCTATAATTCACCCCTCCACTTT
CDR3aa: CASRLQSSYNSPLHF

abundance: NA
d_gene: NA
j_gene: TRBJ1-1
v_gene: TRBV3-1/TRBV3-2
CDR3nt: TGTGCCAGCAGCCAGGAGGGTTCGGCGAACACTGAAGCTTTCTTT
CDR3aa: CASSQEGSANTEAFF

abundance: NA
d_gene: TRBD1
j_gene: TRBJ1-2
v_gene: TRBV6-5
CDR3nt: TGTGCCAGCAGACCACAGGGGGCGCGCAACTATGGCTACACCTTC
CDR3aa: CASRPQGARNYGYTF

abundance: NA
d_gene: NA
j_gene: TRBJ2-3
v_gene: TRBV7-9
CDR3nt: TGTGCCAGCAGTTACACAGAAATCACAGATACGCAGTATTTT
CDR3aa: CASSYTEITDTQYF

abundance: few
d_gene: NA
j_gene: TRBJ1-5
v_gene: TRBV7-9
CDR3nt: TGTGCCAGCAGCCGGGAAAGACAGCCCCAGCATTTT
CDR3aa: CASSRERQPQHF

abundance: NA
d_gene: NA
j_gene: TRBJ2-2
v_gene: TRBV6-1
CDR3nt: TGTGCCAGCAGTGAAGAGGGGGGGTACGGGGAGCTGTTTTTT
CDR3aa: CASSEEGGYGELFF

abundance: NA
d_gene: NA
j_gene: TRBJ1-2
v_gene: TRBV6-5
CDR3nt: TGTGCCAGCAGCCTCTCTTCGGGTTCCTTCTATGGCTACACCTTC
CDR3aa: CASSLSSGSFYGYTF

abundance: NA
d_gene: NA
j_gene: TRBJ1-2
v_gene: TRBV11-2
CDR3nt: TGTGCCAGCAGCTTAGACAGGGATGGCTACACCTTC
CDR3aa: CASSLDRDGYTF

abundance: NA
d_gene: NA
j_gene: TRBJ2-3
v_gene: TRBV6-1
CDR3nt: TGTGCCAGCAGTGATGGCAGCACAGATACGCAGTATTTT
CDR3aa: CASSDGSTDTQYF

abundance: NA
d_gene: TRBD1
j_gene: TRBJ1-4
v_gene: TRBV2
CDR3nt: TGTGCCAGCAGTGGGACAGGGAATGAAAAACTGTTTTTT
CDR3aa: CASSGTGNEKLFF

abundance: NA
d_gene: NA
j_gene: TRBJ1-5
v_gene: TRBV4-1
CDR3nt: TGCGCCAGCAGCCAAGATTGGGCGCAAATTAGCAATCAGCCCCAGCATTTT
CDR3aa: CASSQDWAQISNQPQHF

abundance: NA
d_gene: TRBD2
j_gene: TRBJ2-5
v_gene: TRBV5-1
CDR3nt: TGCGCCAGCAGCCCCGGTGTGCGGCGGGGGGGTCAAGAGACCCAGTACTTC
CDR3aa: CASSPGVRRGGQETQYF

abundance: NA
d_gene: TRBD2
j_gene: TRBJ2-4
v_gene: TRBV6-5
CDR3nt: TGTGCCAGCAGCGAGTTAGCGGGGGGGAGGAACATTCAGTACTTC
CDR3aa: CASSELAGGRNIQYF

abundance: NA
d_gene: TRBD1
j_gene: TRBJ1-4
v_gene: TRBV7-6
CDR3nt: TGTGCCAGCAGCTTAGACAGGGGGTTCGGTGAAAAACTGTTTTTT
CDR3aa: CASSLDRGFGEKLFF

abundance: once
d_gene: NA
j_gene: TRBJ1-6
v_gene: TRBV30
CDR3nt: TGTGCCTGGAGGCGGGAAAACTATTCACCCCTCCACTTT
CDR3aa: CAWRRENYSPLHF

abundance: NA
d_gene: NA
j_gene: TRBJ1-5
v_gene: TRBV6-1
CDR3nt: TGTGCCAGCAGTGAGATTACGAGTCAGCCCCAGCATTTT
CDR3aa: CASSEITSQPQHF

abundance: NA
d_gene: NA
j_gene: TRBJ1-1
v_gene: TRBV5-1
CDR3nt: TGCGCCAGCAGCTTGGCGGGGGGGTCTACTGAAGCTTTCTTT
CDR3aa: CASSLAGGSTEAFF

abundance: NA
d_gene: NA
j_gene: TRBJ1-4
v_gene: TRBV20-1
CDR3nt: TGCAGTGCTAGGACGGGGGAAAAACTGTTTTTT
CDR3aa: CSARTGEKLFF

abundance: NA
d_gene: TRBD2
j_gene: TRBJ2-7
v_gene: TRBV5-1
CDR3nt: TGCGCCAGCAGCTTGGGGTCGAGCGGGGATTCCTACGAGCAGTACTTC
CDR3aa: CASSLGSSGDSYEQYF

abundance: NA
d_gene: TRBD1
j_gene: TRBJ1-6
v_gene: TRBV5-1
CDR3nt: TGCGCCAGCAGCTTGAGACAGGGAAATTCACCCCTCCACTTT
CDR3aa: CASSLRQGNSPLHF

abundance: NA
d_gene: TRBD1
j_gene: TRBJ1-1
v_gene: TRBV6-1
CDR3nt: TGTGCCAGCAGTGAGACAGGGGATACTGAAGCTTTCTTT
CDR3aa: CASSETGDTEAFF

abundance: NA
d_gene: NA
j_gene: TRBJ2-5
v_gene: TRBV5-1
CDR3nt: TGCGCCAGCAGCGAACAGCAAGAGACCCAGTACTTC
CDR3aa: CASSEQQETQYF

abundance: NA
d_gene: TRBD2
j_gene: TRBJ2-2
v_gene: TRBV2
CDR3nt: TGTGCCAGCAGTAAAGCCGGGACTAGCGCCGCGAACACCGGGGAGCTGTTTTTT
CDR3aa: CASSKAGTSAANTGELFF

abundance: NA
d_gene: TRBD1
j_gene: TRBJ1-2
v_gene: TRBV9
CDR3nt: TGTGCCAGCAGCGGGGACAGGGCCTATGGCTACACCTTC
CDR3aa: CASSGDRAYGYTF

abundance: NA
d_gene: NA
j_gene: TRBJ1-2
v_gene: TRBV27
CDR3nt: TGTGCCAGCAGTGAGTCCCTCGGCGGGGATTCCTATGGCTACACCTTC
CDR3aa: CASSESLGGDSYGYTF

abundance: NA
d_gene: TRBD1
j_gene: TRBJ2-7
v_gene: TRBV7-9
CDR3nt: TGTGCCAGCAGCTTACAGGGGGAATCGAGCGCCTACGAGCAGTACTTC
CDR3aa: CASSLQGESSAYEQYF

abundance: NA
d_gene: NA
j_gene: TRBJ1-1
v_gene: TRBV5-1
CDR3nt: TGCGCCAGCAGCTTGGAAATCGGCGGCGGGGCTTTCTTT
CDR3aa: CASSLEIGGGAFF

abundance: NA
d_gene: NA
j_gene: TRBJ1-5
v_gene: TRBV27
CDR3nt: TGTGCCAGCAGTAGGCGATATGTTCAGGTTATGAACAATCAGCCCCAGCATTTT
CDR3aa: CASSRRYVQVMNNQPQHF